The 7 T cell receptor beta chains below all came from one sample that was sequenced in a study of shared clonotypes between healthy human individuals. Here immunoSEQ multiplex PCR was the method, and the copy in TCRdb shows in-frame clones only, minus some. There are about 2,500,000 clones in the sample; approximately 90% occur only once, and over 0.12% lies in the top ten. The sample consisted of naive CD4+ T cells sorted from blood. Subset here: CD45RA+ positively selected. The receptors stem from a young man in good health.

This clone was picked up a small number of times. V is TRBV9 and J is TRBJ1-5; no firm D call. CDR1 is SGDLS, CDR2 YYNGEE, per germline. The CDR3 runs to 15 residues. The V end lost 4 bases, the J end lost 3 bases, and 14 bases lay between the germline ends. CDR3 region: CASSPGPAPNQPQHF. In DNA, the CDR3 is TGTGCCAGCAGCCCAGGCCCCGCACCCAATCAGCCCCAGCATTTT.

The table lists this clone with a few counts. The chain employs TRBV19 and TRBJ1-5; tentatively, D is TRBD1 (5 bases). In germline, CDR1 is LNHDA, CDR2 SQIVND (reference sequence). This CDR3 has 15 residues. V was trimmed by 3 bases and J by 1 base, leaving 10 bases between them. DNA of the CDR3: TGTGCCAGTAGTATCGGGGGAAAGAGCAATCAGCCCCAGCATTTT. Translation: CASSIGGKSNQPQHF.

CDR3 residues: CAILPDGRTDTQYF. For the CDR3, the DNA is TGTGCCATCCTACCCGACGGCCGCACAGATACGCAGTATTTT. V gene TRBV10-3 combines with J gene TRBJ2-3; D is ambiguous. Germline V lookup: CDR1 ENHRY, CDR2 SYGVKD. The CDR3 extends over 14 amino acids. Trimming cost V 8 bases and J 1 base, with 13 bases left between them.

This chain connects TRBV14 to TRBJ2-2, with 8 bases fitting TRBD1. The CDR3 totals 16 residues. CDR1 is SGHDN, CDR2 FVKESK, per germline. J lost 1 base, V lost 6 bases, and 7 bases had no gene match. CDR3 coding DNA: TGTGCCAGCAGACCCTCCGGGACAGGGAACACCGGGGAGCTGTTTTTT. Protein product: CASRPSGTGNTGELFF.

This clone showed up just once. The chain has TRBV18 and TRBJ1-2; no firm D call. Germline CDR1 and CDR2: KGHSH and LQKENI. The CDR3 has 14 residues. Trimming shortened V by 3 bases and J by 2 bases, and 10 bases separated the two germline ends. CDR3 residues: CASSPRTPNYGYTF. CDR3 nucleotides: TGTGCCAGCTCACCCCGGACGCCAAACTATGGCTACACCTTC.

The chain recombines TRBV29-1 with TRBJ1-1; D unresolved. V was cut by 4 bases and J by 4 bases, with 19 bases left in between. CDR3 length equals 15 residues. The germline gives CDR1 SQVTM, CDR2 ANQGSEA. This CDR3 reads CSVAYLGMDSTEAFF. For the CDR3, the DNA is TGCAGCGTTGCCTACCTGGGGATGGATAGCACTGAAGCTTTCTTT.

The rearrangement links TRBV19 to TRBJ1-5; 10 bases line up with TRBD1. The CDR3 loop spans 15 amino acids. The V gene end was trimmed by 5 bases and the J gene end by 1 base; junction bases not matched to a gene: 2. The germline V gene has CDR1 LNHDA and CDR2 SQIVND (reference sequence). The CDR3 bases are TGTGCCAGTAGTTTGGGACAGGGGAGCAATCAGCCCCAGCATTTT. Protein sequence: CASSLGQGSNQPQHF.